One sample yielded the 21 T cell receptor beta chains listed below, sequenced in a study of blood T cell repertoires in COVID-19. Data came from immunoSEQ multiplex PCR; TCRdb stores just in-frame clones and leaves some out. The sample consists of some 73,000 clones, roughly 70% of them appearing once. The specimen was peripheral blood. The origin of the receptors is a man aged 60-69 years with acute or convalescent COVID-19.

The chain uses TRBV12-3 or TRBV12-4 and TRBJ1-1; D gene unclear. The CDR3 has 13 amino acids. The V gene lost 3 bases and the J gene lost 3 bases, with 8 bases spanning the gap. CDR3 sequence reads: CASSFSRDTEAFF. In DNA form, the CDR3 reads TGTGCCAGCAGTTTCTCACGCGACACTGAAGCTTTCTTT.

CDR3 coding DNA: TGTGCCACCAGCAGAGATTCGGGGGGGGGAGGTCAGCCCCAGCATTTT. Residues: CATSRDSGGGGQPQHF. The V gene is TRBV15, the J gene TRBJ1-5, with D maybe TRBD1 (5 bases). V lost 0 bases, J lost 6 bases, and 15 bases lay in between. This CDR3 has 16 residues. Germline V CDR1 and CDR2: LNHNV, YYDKDF (reference sequence).

CDR3 protein: CASSRAVSGELFF. As DNA, the CDR3 is TGTGCCAGCAGCCGTGCGGTCTCCGGGGAGCTGTTTTTT. This chain uses TRBV3-1 (or the pseudogene TRBV3-2) with TRBJ2-2; D unclear. The CDR3 totals 13 residues. Germline V gives CDR1 LGHDT, CDR2 YNNKEL (reference sequence). The ends were cut back, 4 bases at V and 6 bases at J, with 9 bases in the middle.

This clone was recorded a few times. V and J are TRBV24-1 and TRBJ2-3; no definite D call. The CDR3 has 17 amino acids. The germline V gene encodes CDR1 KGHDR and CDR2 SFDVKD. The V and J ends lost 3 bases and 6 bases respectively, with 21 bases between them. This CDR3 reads CATSDPSGEFQQDTQYF. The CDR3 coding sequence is TGTGCCACCAGTGATCCGAGTGGCGAATTTCAACAGGATACGCAGTATTTT.

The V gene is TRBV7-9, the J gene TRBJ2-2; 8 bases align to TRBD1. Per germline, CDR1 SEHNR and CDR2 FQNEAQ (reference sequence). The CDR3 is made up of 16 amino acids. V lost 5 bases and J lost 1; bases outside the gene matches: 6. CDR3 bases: TGTGCCAGCAGCCCAGCCGGGACAGGGAACACCGGGGAGCTGTTTTTT. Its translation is CASSPAGTGNTGELFF.

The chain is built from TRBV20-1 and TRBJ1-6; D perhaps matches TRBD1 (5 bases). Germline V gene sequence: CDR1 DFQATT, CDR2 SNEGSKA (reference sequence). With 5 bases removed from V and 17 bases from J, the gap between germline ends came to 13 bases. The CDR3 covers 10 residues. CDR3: CSAGLGPVHF. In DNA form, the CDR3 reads TGCAGTGCTGGGTTGGGGCCCGTCCACTTT.

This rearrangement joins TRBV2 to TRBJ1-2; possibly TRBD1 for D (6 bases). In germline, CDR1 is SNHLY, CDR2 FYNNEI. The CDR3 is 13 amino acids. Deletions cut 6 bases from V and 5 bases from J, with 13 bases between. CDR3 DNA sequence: TGTGCCAGCAGAGATGACAGGCTTTATGGCTACACCTTC. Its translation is CASRDDRLYGYTF.

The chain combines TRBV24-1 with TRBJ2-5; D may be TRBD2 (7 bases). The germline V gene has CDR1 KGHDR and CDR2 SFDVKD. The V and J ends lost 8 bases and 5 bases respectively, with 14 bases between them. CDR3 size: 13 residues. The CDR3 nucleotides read TGTGCCACCAAAGGGGGGGGAGAGGAGACCCAGTACTTC. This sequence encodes CATKGGGEETQYF.

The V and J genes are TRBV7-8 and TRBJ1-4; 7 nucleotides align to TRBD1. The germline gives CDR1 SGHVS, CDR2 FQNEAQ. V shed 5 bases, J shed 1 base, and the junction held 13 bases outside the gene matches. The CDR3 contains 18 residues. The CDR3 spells CASSLGGTAHVTNEKLFF. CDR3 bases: TGTGCCAGCAGCCTAGGGGGGACAGCTCATGTAACTAATGAAAAACTGTTTTTT.

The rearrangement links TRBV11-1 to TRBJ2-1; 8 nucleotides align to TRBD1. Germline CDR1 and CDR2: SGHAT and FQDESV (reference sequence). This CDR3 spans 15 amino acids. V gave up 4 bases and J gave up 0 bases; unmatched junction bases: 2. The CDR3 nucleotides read TGTGCCAGCAGCTCAGACAGGGGCTCCTACAATGAGCAGTTCTTC. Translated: CASSSDRGSYNEQFF. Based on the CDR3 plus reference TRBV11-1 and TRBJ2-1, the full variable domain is EAEVAQSPRYKITEKSQAVAFWCDPISGHATLYWYRQILGQGPELLVQFQDESVVDDSQLPKDRFSAERLKGVDSTLKIQPAELGDSAMYLCASSSDRGSYNEQFFGPGTRLTVL.

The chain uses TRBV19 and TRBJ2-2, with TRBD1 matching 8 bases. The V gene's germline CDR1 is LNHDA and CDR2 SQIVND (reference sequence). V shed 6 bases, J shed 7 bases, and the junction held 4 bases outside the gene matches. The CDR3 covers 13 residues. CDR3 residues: CASSRTGIGELFF. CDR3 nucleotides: TGTGCCAGTAGCCGGACAGGGATCGGGGAGCTGTTTTTT.

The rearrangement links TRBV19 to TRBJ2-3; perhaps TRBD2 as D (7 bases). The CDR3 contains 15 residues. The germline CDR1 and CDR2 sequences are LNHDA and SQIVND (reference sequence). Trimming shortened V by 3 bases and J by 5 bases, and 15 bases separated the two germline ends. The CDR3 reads CASSIPWRGGDTQYF. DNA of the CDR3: TGTGCCAGTAGTATTCCGTGGAGGGGGGGAGATACGCAGTATTTT.

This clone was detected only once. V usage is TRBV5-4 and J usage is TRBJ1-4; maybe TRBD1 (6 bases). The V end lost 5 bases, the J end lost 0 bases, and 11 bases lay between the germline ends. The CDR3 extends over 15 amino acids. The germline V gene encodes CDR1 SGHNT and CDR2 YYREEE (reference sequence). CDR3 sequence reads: CASRSDSSTNEKLFF. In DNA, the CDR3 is TGTGCCAGCAGGTCGGACAGCTCAACTAATGAAAAACTGTTTTTT.

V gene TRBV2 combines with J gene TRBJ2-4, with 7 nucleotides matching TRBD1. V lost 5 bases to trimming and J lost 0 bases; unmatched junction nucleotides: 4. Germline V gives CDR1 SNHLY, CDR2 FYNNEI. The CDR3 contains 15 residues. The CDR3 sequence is CASSRQGIAKNIQYF. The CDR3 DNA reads TGTGCCAGCAGTAGACAGGGAATAGCCAAAAACATTCAGTACTTC.

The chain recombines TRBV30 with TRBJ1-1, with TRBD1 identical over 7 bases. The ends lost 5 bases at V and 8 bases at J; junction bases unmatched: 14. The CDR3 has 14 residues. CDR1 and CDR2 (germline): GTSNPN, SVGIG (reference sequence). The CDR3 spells CAWGLYEGAGEAFF. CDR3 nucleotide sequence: TGTGCCTGGGGCCTATACGAGGGGGCAGGGGAAGCTTTCTTT.

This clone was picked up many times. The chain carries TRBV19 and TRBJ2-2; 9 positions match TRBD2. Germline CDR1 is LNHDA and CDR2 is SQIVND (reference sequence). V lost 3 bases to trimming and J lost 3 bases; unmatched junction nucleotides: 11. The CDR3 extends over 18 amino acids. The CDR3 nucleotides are TGTGCCAGTAGTATGGGAGGAGGGGGACTAGCCGACACCGGGGAGCTGTTTTTT. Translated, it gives CASSMGGGGLADTGELFF.

The CDR3 loop reads CASRGRGYNEQFF. The CDR3 region has the DNA TGTGCCAGCAGAGGCAGGGGCTACAATGAGCAGTTCTTC. The chain recombines TRBV6-5 with TRBJ2-1, with TRBD1 as a possible D gene (6 bases). V was pared by 6 bases and J by 3 bases, with 9 bases between. Germline CDR1 and CDR2: MNHEY and SVGAGI. CDR3 length: 13 residues.

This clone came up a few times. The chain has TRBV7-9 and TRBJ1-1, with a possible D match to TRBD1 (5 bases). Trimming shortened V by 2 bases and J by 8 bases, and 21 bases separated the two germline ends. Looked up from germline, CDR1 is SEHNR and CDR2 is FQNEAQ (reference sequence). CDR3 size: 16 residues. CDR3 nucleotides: TGTGCCAGCAGCTTACGTCGGGGGGGGATCGGCCCCGAAGCTTTCTTT. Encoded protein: CASSLRRGGIGPEAFF.

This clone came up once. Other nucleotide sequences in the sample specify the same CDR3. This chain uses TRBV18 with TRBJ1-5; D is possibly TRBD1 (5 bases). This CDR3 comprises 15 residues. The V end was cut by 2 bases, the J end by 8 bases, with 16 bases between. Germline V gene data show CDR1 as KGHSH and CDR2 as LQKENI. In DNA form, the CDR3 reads TGTGCCAGCTCACCAAGGCAAGGGGCGAACGAGCCCCAGCATTTT. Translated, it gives CASSPRQGANEPQHF.

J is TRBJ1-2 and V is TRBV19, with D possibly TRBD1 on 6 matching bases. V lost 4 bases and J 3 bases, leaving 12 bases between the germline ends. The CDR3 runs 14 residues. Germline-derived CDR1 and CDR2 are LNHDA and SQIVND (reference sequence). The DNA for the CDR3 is TGTGCCAGTAGTAATGGACAGCAAGACTATGGCTACACCTTC. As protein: CASSNGQQDYGYTF.

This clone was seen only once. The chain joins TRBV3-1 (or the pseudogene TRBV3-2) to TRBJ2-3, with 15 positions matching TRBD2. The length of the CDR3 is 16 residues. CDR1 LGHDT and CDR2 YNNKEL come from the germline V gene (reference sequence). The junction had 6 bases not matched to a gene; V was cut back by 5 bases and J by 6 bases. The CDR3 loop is CASSRTSGGATDTQYF. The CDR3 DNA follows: TGTGCCAGCAGCAGGACTAGCGGGGGGGCAACGGATACGCAGTATTTT.